This passage covers 23 T cell receptor beta chains from one sample sequenced in a study of regulatory T cells in long-lasting Graves disease. CDR3-region Arm-PCR and iRepertoire HTBI primers produced the TCR beta libraries. TCRdb independently ran MiXCR on the multiplex PCR reads; one entry per CDR3 protein. The table lists over 400,000 distinct CDR3 sequences, approximately 15% of them singletons. Stated time point: newly diagnosed GD, antithyroid drugs for less than 3 months. The TCR library was made from RNA that had been extracted from PBMCs in TRIzol. The same specimen was also included in a second study, on T cells in Graves' hyperthyroidism and ophthalmopathy.

The sequencing used peripheral blood mononuclear cells (PBMCs), collected at new diagnosis, from a patient treated with antithyroid drugs. The receptors here all came from a woman aged 50 to 60 with Graves disease.

This clonotype was detected many times. The rearrangement uses TRBV5-4 and TRBJ2-3; 9 bases match TRBD1. V shed 5 bases and J 1 base; nucleotides not matched to a gene: 8. CDR1 is SGHNT, CDR2 YYREEE, per germline (reference sequence). CDR3 length: 16 amino acids. DNA of the CDR3: TGTGCCAGCAGATGGACCCGGGACAGGGGCACAGATACGCAGTATTTT. It translates to CASRWTRDRGTDTQYF.

This clonotype appeared a few times. CDR3 DNA: TGTGCCTGGAGTGTAATTGGGCCAGGCGACGGGGAGCTGTTTTTT. Its translation: CAWSVIGPGDGELFF. The chain carries TRBV30 and TRBJ2-2; D is unresolved. V lost 0 bases, J lost 7 bases, and 15 bases lay in between. Germline CDR1 GTSNPN, CDR2 SVGIG (reference sequence). The CDR3 runs 15 residues.

The V and J genes are TRBV3-1 and TRBJ2-1, with 15 bases that match TRBD2. The CDR3 is made up of 17 amino acids. CDR1 and CDR2 (germline): LGHDT, YNNKEL (reference sequence). Trimming cost V 3 bases and J 5 bases; bases outside gene matches: 5. The CDR3 reads CASSQGLAGGLNNEQFF. The DNA of the CDR3 is TGTGCCAGCAGCCAGGGACTAGCGGGAGGCCTAAACAATGAGCAGTTCTTC.

This clonotype was counted ten times or more. This chain connects TRBV27 to TRBJ2-5, with D perhaps TRBD2 (5 bases). CDR1 and CDR2 (germline): MNHEY, SMNVEV (reference sequence). The CDR3 contains 16 residues. V was trimmed by 1 base and J by 4 bases, leaving 16 bases between them. This CDR3 is CASSLLIAGGPETQYF. The CDR3 bases are TGTGCCAGCAGTTTATTGATTGCAGGAGGCCCAGAGACCCAGTACTTC.

This clonotype came up a few times. The J gene is TRBJ2-3, the V gene TRBV6-2 or TRBV6-3; 8 bases line up with TRBD1. The germline gives CDR1 MNHEY, CDR2 SVGEGT. This CDR3 comprises 17 residues. The junction had 16 bases not matched to a gene; V was cut back by 5 bases and J by 6 bases. As DNA, the CDR3 is TGTGCCAGCAGTGAGTCGGGGACAGGAAATTTATGGGATACGCAGTATTTT. This codes for CASSESGTGNLWDTQYF.

This clonotype occurred many times. V usage is TRBV30 and J usage is TRBJ2-7, with D possibly called TRBD1 or TRBD2 (5 bases each). V dropped 4 bases and J dropped 4 bases, with 23 bases sitting between them. Germline V lookup: CDR1 GTSNPN, CDR2 SVGIG (reference sequence). This CDR3 has 16 amino acids. CDR3 sequence reads: CAWKETGVVTGYEQYF. The DNA for the CDR3 is TGTGCCTGGAAGGAAACAGGAGTCGTAACGGGGTACGAGCAGTACTTC.

This clonotype has at least ten counts. The chain couples TRBV6-9 to TRBJ2-3; 9 positions agree with TRBD2. This CDR3 has 17 amino acids. V lost 4 bases, J lost 1 base, and 9 bases stayed unmatched. The germline gives CDR1 MNHGY, CDR2 SVAAGI. The CDR3 coding sequence is TGTGCCAGCAGTTCCGCGGGGGGACTAGCCCGCACAGATACGCAGTATTTT. Amino acid sequence: CASSSAGGLARTDTQYF.

There are a few counts of this clonotype. The genes are TRBV30 and TRBJ1-2; D gene uncertain. CDR1 is GTSNPN and CDR2 is SVGIG in the germline V gene (reference sequence). With 4 bases removed from V and 5 bases from J, the gap between germline ends came to 8 bases. The CDR3 runs 11 residues. CDR3 in amino acids: CAWMAHYGYTF. The CDR3 coding sequence is TGTGCCTGGATGGCTCATTATGGCTACACCTTC.

The chain links TRBV20-1 to TRBJ2-7; maybe TRBD1 (6 bases). The CDR3 extends over 17 amino acids. Germline loops: CDR1 DFQATT, CDR2 SNEGSKA (reference sequence). Trimming cost V 2 bases and J 0 bases, with 20 bases left between them. CDR3 DNA: TGCAGTGCTAGATCAACCTTCGACAGGACCTACTCCTACGAGCAGTACTTC. Residues: CSARSTFDRTYSYEQYF.

This clonotype was observed a handful of times. The J gene is TRBJ2-3, the V gene TRBV5-6, with 8 bases aligning to TRBD2. Looked up from germline, CDR1 is SGHDT and CDR2 is YYEEEE. Losses at the gene ends were 1 base for V and 4 bases for J; bases not matched to a gene: 8. The CDR3 spans 16 residues. CDR3 DNA sequence: TGTGCCAGCAGCTTGCTACCGGGAGGGCGAGCAGATACGCAGTATTTT. It encodes CASSLLPGGRADTQYF.

This clonotype has a count of ten or more. J is TRBJ1-4 and V is TRBV2; D is undetermined. CDR1 and CDR2 from the germline V gene are SNHLY and FYNNEI. The V and J ends lost 4 bases and 8 bases respectively, with 11 bases between them. The CDR3 is 13 amino acids. The CDR3 loop is CASSGGENEKLFF. In nucleotides, the CDR3 is TGTGCCAGCAGTGGAGGAGAGAACGAAAAACTGTTTTTT. The full variable domain, rest sourced from reference TRBV2 and TRBJ1-4, is EPEVTQTPSHQVTQMGQEVILRCVPISNHLYFYWYRQILGQKVEFLVSFYNNEISEKSEIFDDQFSVERPDGSNFTLKIRSTKLEDSAMYFCASSGGENEKLFFGSGTQLSVL.

This clonotype was found many times. J is TRBJ2-3 and V is TRBV12-3 or TRBV12-4, with no clear D. V was clipped by 6 bases and J by 0 bases, with 10 bases between them. The CDR3 is 14 amino acids. The CDR3 reads CASRTSASTDTQYF. CDR3 nucleotides: TGTGCCAGCAGGACCAGTGCTAGCACAGATACGCAGTATTTT.

V gene TRBV29-1 combines with J gene TRBJ1-3; D gene unclear. There are 11 residues in the CDR3. In germline, CDR1 is SQVTM, CDR2 ANQGSEA. The V and J ends lost 4 bases and 4 bases respectively, with 5 bases between them. CDR3 sequence (DNA): TGCAGCGTTGCAGCAGGAAACACCATATATTTT. It encodes CSVAAGNTIYF.

Regarding this clonotype: A clone one base away is much larger, so this may be a read error. This chain uses TRBV27 with TRBJ2-1, with 14 bases matching TRBD2. Germline V gives CDR1 MNHEY, CDR2 SMNVEV (reference sequence). The CDR3 has 17 amino acids. Trimming removed 6 bases from V and 13 bases from J; junction bases left unmatched: 17. The CDR3 region is CASRRLAGGRWQETQFF. The CDR3 nucleotides are TGTGCCAGCAGAAGACTAGCGGGAGGGCGGTGGCAAGAGACCCAGTTCTTC.

This clonotype was recorded many times. CDR3 in DNA: TGTGCCAGCAGTCTACGAACGGGACGTGAATTTGGGGGAAATCAGCCCCAGCATTTT. Its translation is CASSLRTGREFGGNQPQHF. This rearrangement joins TRBV6-1 to TRBJ1-5, with D possibly being TRBD1 (5 bases). Trimming pared 5 bases from V and 4 bases from J, leaving 27 bases between. CDR3 length: 19 residues. CDR1 and CDR2 from the germline V gene are MNHNS and SASEGT.

V gene TRBV19 combines with J gene TRBJ1-6; 7 nucleotides line up with TRBD1. In germline, CDR1 is LNHDA, CDR2 SQIVND (reference sequence). J lost 7 bases, V lost 7 bases, and 7 bases had no gene match. There are 14 residues in the CDR3. The CDR3, as DNA: TGTGCCAGTACCACCGGACAGGCGAATTCACCCCTCCACTTT. It specifies CASTTGQANSPLHF.

At least ten counts were recorded for this clonotype. This rearrangement joins TRBV6-1 to TRBJ1-1; D not certain. V was clipped by 5 bases and J by 4 bases, with 14 bases between them. The CDR3 loop spans 14 amino acids. From germline, CDR1 is MNHNS and CDR2 SASEGT. DNA for the CDR3: TGTGCCAGCAGTATCGACCGGTGGCTCACTGAAGCTTTCTTT. Encoded protein: CASSIDRWLTEAFF.

The chain has TRBV5-6 and TRBJ2-4, with D unresolved. This CDR3 is built from 14 residues. Trimming stripped 0 bases from V and 6 bases from J, with 10 bases between. Germline V lookup: CDR1 SGHDT, CDR2 YYEEEE. The CDR3 coding sequence is TGTGCCAGCAGCTTGGTCGAGACGTCAAACATTCAGTACTTC. Amino acid sequence: CASSLVETSNIQYF.

In its sample, this clonotype was seen a few times. The chain combines TRBV12-3 or TRBV12-4 with TRBJ1-4; TRBD1 matches at 7 bases. Trimming at V came to 6 bases and at J to 7 bases, leaving 8 bases not matched to a gene. The CDR3 length is 14 residues. CDR3 nucleotides: TGTGCCAGCAGCCTCTCGGACAGGCCTGAAAAACTGTTTTTT. This codes for CASSLSDRPEKLFF.

The sample holds many counts of this clonotype. The V call is TRBV28, the J call TRBJ1-2, with unresolved D. Trimming left V 8 bases short and J 0 bases short, with 13 bases between. Germline CDR1 MDHEN, CDR2 SYDVKM. The CDR3 consists of 14 residues. CDR3 bases: TGTGCCAGCGCTTACCCCGGGACTAACTATGGCTACACCTTC. Encoded protein: CASAYPGTNYGYTF.

The V and J genes are TRBV7-6 and TRBJ1-1; no clear D gene. This CDR3 is 13 amino acids long. The V gene lost 5 bases and the J gene lost 1 base, with 8 bases spanning the gap. The V gene's germline CDR1 is SGHVS and CDR2 FNYEAQ. The CDR3 bases are TGTGCCAGCAGCCATATGACGAACACTGAAGCTTTCTTT. Protein: CASSHMTNTEAFF.

The chain uses TRBV20-1 and TRBJ2-1, with D perhaps assigned TRBD1 or TRBD2 (5 bases each). V lost 0 bases to trimming and J lost 8 bases, with 26 bases between them. Germline lookup yields CDR1 DFQATT and CDR2 SNEGSKA (reference sequence). The CDR3 runs 18 residues. This chain's CDR3 is CSARDGTGVRLLVDEQFF. The CDR3 DNA sequence: TGCAGTGCTAGAGATGGGACCGGGGTCCGACTTTTGGTTGATGAGCAGTTCTTC.

V is TRBV30 and J is TRBJ2-3; 8 bases map to TRBD2. The ends lost 5 bases at V and 5 bases at J; junction bases unmatched: 3. The CDR3 length is 12 residues. Germline V lookup: CDR1 GTSNPN, CDR2 SVGIG (reference sequence). The CDR3, as DNA: TGTGCCTGGGGACTAGCCGGAGATACGCAGTATTTT. Its protein is CAWGLAGDTQYF.